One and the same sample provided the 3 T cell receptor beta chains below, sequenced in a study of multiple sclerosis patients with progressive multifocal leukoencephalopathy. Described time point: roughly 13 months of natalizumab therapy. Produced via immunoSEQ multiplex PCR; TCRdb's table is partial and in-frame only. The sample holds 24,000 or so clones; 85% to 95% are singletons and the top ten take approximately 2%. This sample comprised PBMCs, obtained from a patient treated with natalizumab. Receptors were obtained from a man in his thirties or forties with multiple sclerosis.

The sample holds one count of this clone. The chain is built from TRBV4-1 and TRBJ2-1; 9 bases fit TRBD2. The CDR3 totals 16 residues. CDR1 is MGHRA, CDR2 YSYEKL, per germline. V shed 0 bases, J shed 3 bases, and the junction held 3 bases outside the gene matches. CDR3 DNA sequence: TGCGCCAGCAGCCAAGAGTCTAGCGGGGTCTACAATGAGCAGTTCTTC. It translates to CASSQESSGVYNEQFF.

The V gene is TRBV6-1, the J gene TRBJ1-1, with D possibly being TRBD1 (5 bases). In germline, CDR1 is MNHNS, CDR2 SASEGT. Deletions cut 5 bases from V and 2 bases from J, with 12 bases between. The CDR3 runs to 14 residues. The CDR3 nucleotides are TGTGCCAGCAGTATGGACAATTCAAACACTGAAGCTTTCTTT. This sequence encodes CASSMDNSNTEAFF.

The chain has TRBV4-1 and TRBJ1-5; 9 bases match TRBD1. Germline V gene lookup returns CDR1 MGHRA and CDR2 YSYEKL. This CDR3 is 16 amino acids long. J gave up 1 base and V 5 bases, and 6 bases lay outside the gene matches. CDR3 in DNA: TGCGCCAGCAGCTCACGGACAGGGGAGAGCAATCAGCCCCAGCATTTT. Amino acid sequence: CASSSRTGESNQPQHF.